The sequence of this T cell receptor beta chain was determined in a study of blood T cell repertoires in COVID-19. This table comes from immunoSEQ multiplex PCR, and its TCRdb copy is limited to in-frame clones, with some not included. The sample records roughly 170,000 clones, roughly 70% being singletons. CDR3 length: 16 amino acids. The V gene's germline CDR1 is KGHSH and CDR2 LQKENI. The J segment lost 5 bases and the V segment lost 3 bases, leaving 7 bases of the junction unmatched. The source is a woman older than 75 with acute or convalescent COVID-19. V usage is TRBV18 and J usage is TRBJ1-6, with 7 bases matching TRBD1. Sequenced material: peripheral blood. The chain's CDR3 is CASSPPTGLDNSPLHF. The CDR3 DNA follows: TGTGCCAGCTCACCCCCGACAGGGTTGGATAATTCACCCCTCCACTTT. Looking up the rest from reference TRBV18 and TRBJ1-6 gives the full variable domain: NAGVMQNPRHLVRRRGQEARLRCSPMKGHSHVYWYRQLPEEGLKFMVYLQKENIIDESGMPKERFSAEFPKEGPSILRIQQVVRGDSAAYFCASSPPTGLDNSPLHFGNGTRLTVT.